This entry features one T cell receptor (beta chain) sequence. This sample was taken from a study of cytomegalovirus exposure and HLA in healthy donors. The primer mix had 60 Vbeta and 13 Jbeta primers. Repertoires were generated with immunoSEQ multiplex PCR, while TCRdb's copy carries only in-frame clones and drops some. The sample holds tens of thousands of clones, 70% to 80% seen once. The germline CDR1 and CDR2 sequences are SGHVS and FNYEAQ. The CDR3 is made up of 12 amino acids. V was pared by 8 bases and J by 4 bases, with 2 bases of the junction left unmatched. The receptor was isolated from a man over 45 in good health and CMV-seronegative. The rearrangement uses TRBV7-6 and TRBJ2-1; 7 nucleotides line up with TRBD1. The sample was PBMCs. This CDR3 reads CASGTAYNEQFF. CDR3 nucleotide sequence: TGTGCCAGCGGGACAGCGTACAATGAGCAGTTCTTC. Complete variable domain (other parts from reference TRBV7-6 and TRBJ2-1): GAGVSQSPRYKVTKRGQDVALRCDPISGHVSLYWYRQALGQGPEFLTYFNYEAQQDKSGLPNDRFSAERPEGSISTLTIQRTEQRDSAMYRCASGTAYNEQFFGPGTRLTVL.